This T cell receptor (beta chain) is drawn from a study of T cells in Graves' hyperthyroidism and ophthalmopathy. Findings of the study overall: Among thyroid clonotypes expanded above 0.001, most also appeared in blood.

There are 14 residues in the CDR3. Germline V gene lookup returns CDR1 SNHLY and CDR2 FYNNEI. With regard to this clonotype: Its specificity is not known. The junction and the germline gene differ at one end; a read error may be behind it.

Amplified TCR beta CDR3 regions derived from RNA transcripts. The HTBI set primed first-round TCR CDR3 RT-PCR. TCRdb ran MiXCR on the multiplex PCR reads and lists one entry per CDR3 protein. The data hold hundreds of thousands of distinct CDR3 sequences, with about 43% observed a single time. The definition of stable Graves' hyperthyroidism was no ophthalmopathy progression within 18 months. Each patient was aged 18 to 65 and had newly diagnosed hyperthyroidism of under 2 months' duration. The study based diagnoses on clinical symptoms, serum thyroxine and TRAb, thyroid ultrasound and orbital computed tomography.

The source material was peripheral blood or thyroid tissue (not recorded which). The TCR originated in a young woman with Graves' hyperthyroidism. The V call is TRBV2, the J call TRBJ1-1; 8 bases are shared with TRBD1. The CDR3 nucleotides are TGTGCCAGCAGCCGGAGGACAGGGAACGCTGAAGCTTTCTTT. Encoded protein: CASSRRTGNAEAFF. The full variable domain, in which reference TRBV2 and TRBJ1-1 provide the parts outside the CDR3, is EPEVTQTPSHQVTQMGQEVILRCVPISNHLYFYWYRQILGQKVEFLVSFYNNEISEKSEIFDDQFSVERPDGSNFTLKIRSTKLEDSAMYFCASSRRTGNAEAFFGQGTRLTVV.